Following are 13 T cell receptor beta chains from one sample sequenced in a study of blood T cell repertoires in COVID-19. Data came from immunoSEQ multiplex PCR; TCRdb stores just in-frame clones and leaves some out. The sample consists of around 160,000 clones, roughly 88% of them appearing once. Sequenced input: PBMCs or T cells enriched from blood (not recorded which). These receptors originate from a woman aged 55-69 years who had recovered from COVID-19.

The rearrangement joins TRBV19 to TRBJ1-4, with a possible D match to TRBD1 (6 bases). Germline V gives CDR1 LNHDA, CDR2 SQIVND (reference sequence). This CDR3 spans 14 amino acids. Trimming pared 6 bases from V and 4 bases from J, leaving 12 bases between. The CDR3 loop reads CASRDGTSNEKLFF. In DNA, the CDR3 is TGTGCCAGTAGGGACGGGACAAGTAATGAAAAACTGTTTTTT.

The V call is TRBV7-3, the J call TRBJ2-3; no clear D. CDR3 length: 13 amino acids. Per the germline V gene, CDR1 is SGHTA and CDR2 is FQGTGA. Trimming removed 4 bases from V and 2 bases from J, with 7 bases in between. In nucleotides, the CDR3 is TGTGCCAGCAGCTCCGCTAACACAGATACGCAGTATTTT. Its translation is CASSSANTDTQYF.

The chain is built from TRBV5-1 and TRBJ2-2; 8 nucleotides agree with TRBD2. V lost 10 bases to trimming and J lost 0 bases; unmatched junction nucleotides: 17. The V gene's germline CDR1 is SGHRS and CDR2 YFSETQ. The CDR3 consists of 18 residues. The CDR3: CAGFGASGPLANTGELFF. The DNA for the CDR3 is TGCGCCGGCTTCGGGGCTAGCGGGCCCCTTGCGAACACCGGGGAGCTGTTTTTT.

The chain recombines TRBV2 with TRBJ1-1; D remains unclear. The ends were cut back, 4 bases at V and 3 bases at J, with 9 bases in the middle. The CDR3 covers 13 residues. Per germline, CDR1 SNHLY and CDR2 FYNNEI. CDR3: CASSVEGDTEAFF. As DNA, the CDR3 is TGTGCCAGCAGTGTTGAGGGCGACACTGAAGCTTTCTTT.

The genes are TRBV19 and TRBJ1-1; D is uncertain. The CDR3 spans 15 residues. Germline CDR1 LNHDA, CDR2 SQIVND (reference sequence). Trimming cost V 2 bases and J 0 bases, with 10 bases left between them. CDR3 DNA: TGTGCCAGTAGTATAAAGGCGGTCCTGAACACTGAAGCTTTCTTT. It translates to CASSIKAVLNTEAFF.

V and J are TRBV11-3 and TRBJ2-5, with 8 bases lining up with TRBD2. Germline V gene data show CDR1 as SGHNT and CDR2 as YENEEA. This CDR3 is 13 amino acids long. V dropped 5 bases and J dropped 4; count of bases not matched to a gene: 3. CDR3 sequence: CASSLGLGETQYF. In DNA, the CDR3 is TGTGCCAGCAGCCTGGGACTAGGAGAGACCCAGTACTTC.

The rearrangement uses TRBV2 and TRBJ1-4, with a weak D call TRBD1 (6 bases). Germline V gene lookup returns CDR1 SNHLY and CDR2 FYNNEI. The CDR3 runs 13 residues. The V end lost 6 bases, the J end lost 4 bases, and 9 bases lay between the germline ends. For the CDR3, the DNA is TGTGCCAGCAGGTACAGGGTTAATGAAAAACTGTTTTTT. Amino acids: CASRYRVNEKLFF.

This sequence joins TRBV18 and TRBJ1-6; D is unclear. The CDR3 has 14 amino acids. The V gene's germline CDR1 is KGHSH and CDR2 LQKENI. The V end lost 3 bases, the J end lost 14 bases, and 17 bases lay between the germline ends. This CDR3 reads CASSPRGISETLHF. DNA of the CDR3: TGTGCCAGCTCACCGAGAGGGATAAGTGAGACCCTCCACTTT. Looking up the rest from reference TRBV18 and TRBJ1-6 gives the full variable domain: NAGVMQNPRHLVRRRGQEARLRCSPMKGHSHVYWYRQLPEEGLKFMVYLQKENIIDESGMPKERFSAEFPKEGPSILRIQQVVRGDSAAYFCASSPRGISETLHFGNGTRLTVT.

The CDR3 here is CASSLYSVAGGSNEQFF. The CDR3 DNA reads TGCGCCAGCAGCTTGTATTCAGTAGCGGGAGGTTCCAATGAGCAGTTCTTC. The genes are TRBV5-1 and TRBJ2-1, with TRBD2 matching 10 bases. The germline V gene has CDR1 SGHRS and CDR2 YFSETQ. Unmatched junction bases numbered 10, after V lost 1 base and J lost 6 bases. The CDR3 extends over 17 amino acids.

The rearrangement uses TRBV10-3 and TRBJ2-1; TRBD2 matches at 11 bases. The V gene's germline CDR1 is ENHRY and CDR2 SYGVKD. This CDR3 has 16 amino acids. With V trimmed by 6 bases and J by 6 bases, 10 bases remained unmatched. The chain's CDR3 is CAIRLELAGVGNEQFF. In DNA form, the CDR3 reads TGTGCCATCAGATTAGAACTAGCGGGAGTGGGCAATGAGCAGTTCTTC.

This sequence joins TRBV5-4 and TRBJ1-2, with D uncertain. CDR1 and CDR2 from the germline V gene are SGHNT and YYREEE (reference sequence). There are 14 residues in the CDR3. The germline V and J ends were trimmed by 4 bases and 1 base, with 11 bases remaining between them. The CDR3 sequence: CASSPLEDNYGYTF. The CDR3 DNA follows: TGTGCCAGCAGCCCGTTGGAGGATAACTATGGCTACACCTTC.

The rearrangement joins TRBV27 to TRBJ2-3; 10 bases are shared with TRBD2. Trimming removed 5 bases from V and 5 bases from J; junction bases left unmatched: 22. The CDR3 contains 20 residues. Per germline, CDR1 MNHEY and CDR2 SMNVEV (reference sequence). The CDR3 DNA is TGTGCCAGCAGTACGGACAGTCTCCTAGCGGGAGCTGGTGTAGGAGATACGCAGTATTTT. Its protein is CASSTDSLLAGAGVGDTQYF.

The chain uses TRBV6-5 and TRBJ1-2; D unclear. Germline CDR1 is MNHEY and CDR2 is SVGAGI. The V gene lost 6 bases and the J gene lost 8 bases, with 13 bases spanning the gap. This CDR3 contains 12 residues. CDR3 DNA sequence: TGTGCCAGCAGACCGACGGGGTACGGCTACACCTTC. Translation: CASRPTGYGYTF.